This T cell receptor beta chain is from a study of immune heterogeneity within non-small cell lung tumors. Findings of the study overall: Tumor sites in a patient shared identical dominant CDR3 beta clonotypes and also carried site-unique high-frequency clones. Largely distinct from one individual patient to the next were the high-frequency T-cell receptor beta clonotypes.

This clonotype was seen a handful of times. Its antigen remains unknown. Multiplex PCR employing 32 V and 13 J primers generated amplicons of the TCR beta CDR3. MiXCR, applied by TCRdb to the multiplex PCR reads, yields one record per CDR3 protein. This table has about 2,000 distinct CDR3 sequences, around 28% appearing once. The CDR3 loop spans 15 amino acids. J lost 5 bases, V lost 3 bases, and 8 bases had no gene match. CDR1 is MGHDK, CDR2 SYGVNS, per germline. Genomic DNA extracted from bulk tumor tissue served as template. A total of around 600 ng was used per sample. Collection of several biopsies per primary tumor, spaced far apart, took place during surgery. Curative operations were performed on patients who had untreated, newly diagnosed non-small cell lung cancer. All donors had received a new diagnosis of non-small cell lung cancer and were undergoing surgery with curative intent.

The V call is TRBV25-1, the J call TRBJ2-5, with 8 nucleotides matching TRBD1. The sample was lung tumor tissue. The clonotype originates from a man between 60 and 75 years old with non-small cell lung cancer. In nucleotides, the CDR3 is TGTGCCAGCAGTGACAACAGGGGGTCGGCGGAGACCCAGTACTTC. The encoded protein is CASSDNRGSAETQYF.